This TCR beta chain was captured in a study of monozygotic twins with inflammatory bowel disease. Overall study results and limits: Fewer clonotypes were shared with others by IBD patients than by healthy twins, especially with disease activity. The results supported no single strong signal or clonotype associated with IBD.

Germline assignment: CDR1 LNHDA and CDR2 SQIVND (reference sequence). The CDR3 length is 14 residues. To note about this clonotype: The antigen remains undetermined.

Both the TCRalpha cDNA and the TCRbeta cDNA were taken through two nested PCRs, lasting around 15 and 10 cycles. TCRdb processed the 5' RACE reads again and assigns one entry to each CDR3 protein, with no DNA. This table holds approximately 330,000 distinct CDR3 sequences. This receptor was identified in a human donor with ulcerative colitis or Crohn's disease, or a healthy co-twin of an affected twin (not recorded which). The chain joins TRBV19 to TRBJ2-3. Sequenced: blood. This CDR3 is CASSISLSTDTQYF. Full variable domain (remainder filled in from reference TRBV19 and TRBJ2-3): DGGITQSPKYLFRKEGQNVTLSCEQNLNHDAMYWYRQDPGQGLRLIYYSQIVNDFQKGDIAEGYSVSREKKESFPLTVTSAQKNPTAFYLCASSISLSTDTQYFGPGTRLTVL.